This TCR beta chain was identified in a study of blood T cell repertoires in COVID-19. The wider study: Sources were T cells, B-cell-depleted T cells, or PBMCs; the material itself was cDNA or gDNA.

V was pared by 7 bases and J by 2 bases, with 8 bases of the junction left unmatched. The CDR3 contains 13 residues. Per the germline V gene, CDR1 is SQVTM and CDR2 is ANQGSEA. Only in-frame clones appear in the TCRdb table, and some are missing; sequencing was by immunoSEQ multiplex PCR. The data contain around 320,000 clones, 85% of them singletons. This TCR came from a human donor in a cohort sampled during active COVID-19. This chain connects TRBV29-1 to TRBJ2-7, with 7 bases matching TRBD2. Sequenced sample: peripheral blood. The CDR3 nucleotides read TGCAGCGCTCATCTCGGGGGGACCTACGAGCAGTACTTC. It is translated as CSAHLGGTYEQYF.